Listed here are 15 T cell receptor beta chains from one sample, sequenced in a study of cytomegalovirus exposure and HLA in healthy donors. 13 Jbeta primers and 60 Vbeta primers were used for the PCR. Profiled with immunoSEQ multiplex PCR; TCRdb holds only in-frame clones, not every one. The profile covers 100,000 to 150,000 clones, with about 81% appearing a single time and roughly 1.1% taken by the ten largest. The sequenced sample consisted of PBMCs. The receptors were sampled from a woman aged 25 to 39 in good health and CMV-seronegative.

This clone has just a few counts. V gene TRBV10-3 combines with J gene TRBJ1-1; TRBD1 matches at 8 bases. Germline assignment: CDR1 ENHRY and CDR2 SYGVKD. V gave up 8 bases and J gave up 2 bases; unmatched junction bases: 7. The CDR3 consists of 14 residues. Here the CDR3 reads CAIQGQEINTEAFF. DNA of the CDR3: TGTGCCATCCAGGGACAGGAGATAAACACTGAAGCTTTCTTT.

The CDR3: CASSDRANTGELFF. DNA of the CDR3: TGTGCCAGCAGCGACAGGGCAAATACCGGGGAGCTGTTTTTT. The chain recombines TRBV9 with TRBJ2-2, with D maybe TRBD1 (6 bases). Between the trimmed V and J ends, which lost 3 bases and 5 bases, there was a span of 11 bases. CDR3 length equals 14 residues. Per the germline V gene, CDR1 is SGDLS and CDR2 is YYNGEE.

The chain combines TRBV7-8 with TRBJ2-7; 8 bases agree with TRBD2. The V gene's germline CDR1 is SGHVS and CDR2 FQNEAQ. The CDR3 spans 14 residues. V shed 4 bases, J shed 6 bases, and the junction held 8 bases outside the gene matches. The CDR3 DNA sequence: TGTGCCAGCAGCTCGGGAGGGGGTTTTTCCGAGCAGTACTTC. This sequence encodes CASSSGGGFSEQYF. Filled out from reference TRBV7-8 and TRBJ2-7, the complete variable domain reads GAGVSQSPRYKVAKRGQDVALRCDPISGHVSLFWYQQALGQGPEFLTYFQNEAQLDKSGLPSDRFFAERPEGSVSTLKIQRTQQEDSAVYLCASSSGGGFSEQYFGPGTRLTVT.

This chain uses TRBV30 with TRBJ2-7; 12 nucleotides line up with TRBD1. The CDR3 runs to 13 residues. The V segment lost 5 bases and the J segment 9 bases; nucleotides outside the gene matches: 8. CDR1 and CDR2 (germline): GTSNPN, SVGIG (reference sequence). The DNA for the CDR3 is TGTGCCTGGGCGGGACAGGGGGCTCAGGTGCAGTACTTC. It codes for CAWAGQGAQVQYF.

The chain joins TRBV19 to TRBJ1-2; D uncertain. Germline V lookup: CDR1 LNHDA, CDR2 SQIVND (reference sequence). The CDR3 loop spans 13 amino acids. The ends were cut back, 7 bases at V and 6 bases at J, with 15 bases in the middle. The CDR3 spells CASKTYGSDGYTF. The CDR3 nucleotides read TGTGCCAGTAAAACGTACGGGTCGGATGGCTACACCTTC.

V usage is TRBV18 and J usage is TRBJ1-4; TRBD1 matches 7 bases. Germline-derived CDR1 and CDR2 are KGHSH and LQKENI. The CDR3 is 14 residues long. V was clipped by 3 bases and J by 8 bases; unmatched bases: 6. Written as DNA, the CDR3 is TGTGCCAGCTCACCTACAGGGGTGGCCGAAAAACTGTTTTTT. As protein: CASSPTGVAEKLFF.

V is TRBV28 and J is TRBJ2-5; 12 bases are shared with TRBD2. This CDR3 contains 16 residues. Germline-derived CDR1 and CDR2 are MDHEN and SYDVKM. V dropped 6 bases and J dropped 5; count of bases not matched to a gene: 10. CDR3 sequence reads: CASSVSLAGGRETQYF. The CDR3 coding sequence is TGTGCCAGCAGCGTTTCACTAGCGGGGGGTCGGGAGACCCAGTACTTC.

The V gene is TRBV5-1, the J gene TRBJ1-2; D call uncertain. The CDR3 spans 12 residues. Germline V gives CDR1 SGHRS, CDR2 YFSETQ. V was clipped by 2 bases and J by 4 bases, with 6 bases between them. CDR3 sequence: CASSFTTYGYTF. CDR3 nucleotides: TGCGCCAGCAGCTTTACAACCTATGGCTACACCTTC.

J is TRBJ1-1 and V is TRBV19, with D possibly matching TRBD1 (6 bases). The CDR3 runs to 15 residues. Trimming removed 7 bases from V and 4 bases from J, with 19 bases in between. CDR1 is LNHDA, CDR2 SQIVND, per germline (reference sequence). CDR3 in DNA: TGTGCCAGTACCGCGACAGGAAACCCGATCACTGAAGCTTTCTTT. The encoded protein is CASTATGNPITEAFF. Full variable domain (outside the CDR3, taken from reference TRBV19 and TRBJ1-1): DGGITQSPKYLFRKEGQNVTLSCEQNLNHDAMYWYRQDPGQGLRLIYYSQIVNDFQKGDIAEGYSVSREKKESFPLTVTSAQKNPTAFYLCASTATGNPITEAFFGQGTRLTVV.

The chain uses TRBV7-8 and TRBJ1-5; D is uncertain. Per the germline V gene, CDR1 is SGHVS and CDR2 is FQNEAQ. The CDR3 covers 15 residues. V was cut by 1 base and J by 3 bases, with 10 bases left in between. The CDR3 loop reads CASSLVRRLNQPQHF. The CDR3 DNA reads as TGTGCCAGCAGCTTAGTTAGGCGGCTCAATCAGCCCCAGCATTTT. Full variable domain (outside the CDR3, taken from reference TRBV7-8 and TRBJ1-5): GAGVSQSPRYKVAKRGQDVALRCDPISGHVSLFWYQQALGQGPEFLTYFQNEAQLDKSGLPSDRFFAERPEGSVSTLKIQRTQQEDSAVYLCASSLVRRLNQPQHFGDGTRLSIL.

This chain connects TRBV5-4 to TRBJ1-2; TRBD1 agrees at 8 bases. The CDR3 length is 14 residues. Germline CDR1 reads SGHNT; CDR2 reads YYREEE (reference sequence). Trimming took 6 bases from V and 2 from J; bases not matched to a gene: 6. CDR3: CASTPGQANYGYTF. CDR3 bases: TGTGCCAGCACGCCGGGACAGGCGAACTATGGCTACACCTTC.

The chain employs TRBV5-1 and TRBJ2-2; D remains ambiguous. Germline CDR1 reads SGHRS; CDR2 reads YFSETQ. The length of the CDR3 is 14 residues. Trimming removed 1 base from V and 2 bases from J, with 6 bases in between. For the CDR3, the DNA is TGCGCCAGCAGCTTGCCAGGAAACACCGGGGAGCTGTTTTTT. Translated: CASSLPGNTGELFF.

V usage is TRBV6-5 and J usage is TRBJ2-7; a possible D gene is TRBD2 (6 bases). Germline V gene lookup returns CDR1 MNHEY and CDR2 SVGAGI. The ends were cut back, 7 bases at V and 3 bases at J, with 10 bases in the middle. This CDR3 is 12 amino acids long. The CDR3 loop reads CASTGEDYEQYF. Here the CDR3 DNA reads TGTGCCAGCACCGGGGAGGACTACGAGCAGTACTTC.

The V and J genes are TRBV5-1 and TRBJ2-1, with 15 bases identical to TRBD2. The CDR3 loop spans 19 amino acids. Germline CDR1 reads SGHRS; CDR2 reads YFSETQ. V lost 4 bases to trimming and J lost 0 bases; unmatched junction nucleotides: 8. The CDR3 DNA reads TGCGCCAGCAGCCCGGGACTAGCGGGGGGCCGGAGCTCCTACAATGAGCAGTTCTTC. Its protein product is CASSPGLAGGRSSYNEQFF.

Comments on this clone: The junction does not match germline at one end; this may be a read error. This chain links TRBV7-9 with TRBJ1-5; D possibly corresponds to TRBD1 (5 bases). This CDR3 region has 16 residues. Germline V gene lookup returns CDR1 SEHNR and CDR2 FQNEAQ (reference sequence). DNA of the CDR3: TGTTCCAGCAGAAATCTGGGGCACCGGTTTAATCAGCCCCAGCATTTT. Its protein product is CSSRNLGHRFNQPQHF.